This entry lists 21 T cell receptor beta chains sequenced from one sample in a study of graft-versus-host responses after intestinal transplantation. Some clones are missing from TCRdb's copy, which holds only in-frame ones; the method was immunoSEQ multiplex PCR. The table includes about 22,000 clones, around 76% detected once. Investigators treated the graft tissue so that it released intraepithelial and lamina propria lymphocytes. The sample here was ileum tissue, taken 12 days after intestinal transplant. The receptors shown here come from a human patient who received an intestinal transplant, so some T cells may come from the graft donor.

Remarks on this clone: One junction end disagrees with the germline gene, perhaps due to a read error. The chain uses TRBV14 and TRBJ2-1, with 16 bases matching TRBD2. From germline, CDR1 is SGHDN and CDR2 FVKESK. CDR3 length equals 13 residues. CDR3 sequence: CASSPTGTSGGVF. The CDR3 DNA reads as TGTGCCAGCAGCCCCACCGGGACTAGCGGGGGGGTCTTC.

CDR3 amino acids: CASSASLAGGLQETQYF. The CDR3 DNA follows: TGTGCCAGCAGCGCCTCACTAGCGGGGGGGCTCCAAGAGACCCAGTACTTC. The chain carries TRBV9 and TRBJ2-5, with 13 bases fitting TRBD2. The CDR3 is made up of 17 amino acids. The V gene's germline CDR1 is SGDLS and CDR2 YYNGEE. V lost 3 bases and J lost 1; bases outside the gene matches: 6.

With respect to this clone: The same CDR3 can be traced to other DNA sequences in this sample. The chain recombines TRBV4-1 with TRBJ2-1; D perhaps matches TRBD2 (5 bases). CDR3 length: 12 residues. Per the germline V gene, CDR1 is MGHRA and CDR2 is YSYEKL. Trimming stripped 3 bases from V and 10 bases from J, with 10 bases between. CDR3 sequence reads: CASSQVRGEQFF. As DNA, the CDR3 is TGCGCCAGCAGCCAGGTCCGGGGAGAGCAGTTCTTC.

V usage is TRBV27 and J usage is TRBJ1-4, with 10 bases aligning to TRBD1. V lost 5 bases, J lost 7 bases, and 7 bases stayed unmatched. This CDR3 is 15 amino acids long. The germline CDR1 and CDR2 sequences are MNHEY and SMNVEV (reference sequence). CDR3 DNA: TGTGCCAGCAGTAGGGGGACAGGGGACGTTGAAAAACTGTTTTTT. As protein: CASSRGTGDVEKLFF.

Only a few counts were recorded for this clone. In DNA form, the CDR3 reads TGTGCCAGCAGCTTGGGGGCGCCCTCTGGAAACACCATATATTTT. As protein: CASSLGAPSGNTIYF. The rearrangement joins TRBV5-6 to TRBJ1-3, with D unresolved. V was pared by 0 bases and J by 0 bases, with 7 bases between. The CDR3 is made up of 15 amino acids. CDR1 is SGHDT and CDR2 is YYEEEE in the germline V gene.

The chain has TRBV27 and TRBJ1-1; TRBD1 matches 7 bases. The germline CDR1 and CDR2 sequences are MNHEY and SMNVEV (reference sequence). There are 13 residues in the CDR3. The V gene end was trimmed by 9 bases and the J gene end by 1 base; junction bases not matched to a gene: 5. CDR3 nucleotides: TGTGCCAGGGAGGACAGGCGGAACACTGAAGCTTTCTTT. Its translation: CAREDRRNTEAFF.

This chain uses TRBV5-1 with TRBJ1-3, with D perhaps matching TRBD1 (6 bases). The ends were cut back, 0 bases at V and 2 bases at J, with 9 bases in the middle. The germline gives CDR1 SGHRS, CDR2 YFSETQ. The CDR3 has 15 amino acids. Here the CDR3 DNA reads TGCGCCAGCAGCTTGGCGTCAGGGGCTGGAAACACCATATATTTT. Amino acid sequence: CASSLASGAGNTIYF.

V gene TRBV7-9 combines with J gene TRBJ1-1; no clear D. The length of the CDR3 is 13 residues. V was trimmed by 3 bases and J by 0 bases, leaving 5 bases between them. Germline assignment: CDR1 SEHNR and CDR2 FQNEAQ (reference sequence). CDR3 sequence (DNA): TGTGCCAGCAGCTTTCCCATGAACACTGAAGCTTTCTTT. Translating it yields CASSFPMNTEAFF.

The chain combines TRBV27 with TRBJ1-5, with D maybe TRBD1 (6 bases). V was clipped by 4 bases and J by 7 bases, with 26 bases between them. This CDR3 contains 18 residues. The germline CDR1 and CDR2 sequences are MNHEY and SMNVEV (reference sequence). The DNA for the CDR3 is TGTGCCAGCAGTTCGTCCGGGACGGCGAAGTATAGGGGGCAGCCCCAGCATTTT. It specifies CASSSSGTAKYRGQPQHF.

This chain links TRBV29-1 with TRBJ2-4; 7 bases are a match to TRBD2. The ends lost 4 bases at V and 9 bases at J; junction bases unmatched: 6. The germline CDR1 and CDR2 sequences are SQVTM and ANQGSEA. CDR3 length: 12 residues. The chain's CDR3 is CSVGSGGSIQYF. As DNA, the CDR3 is TGCAGCGTTGGTTCAGGCGGGAGCATTCAGTACTTC.

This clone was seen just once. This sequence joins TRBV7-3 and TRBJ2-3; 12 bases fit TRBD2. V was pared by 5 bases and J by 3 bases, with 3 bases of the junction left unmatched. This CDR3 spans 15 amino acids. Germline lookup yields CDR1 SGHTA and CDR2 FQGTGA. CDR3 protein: CASSLGLAGTDTQYF. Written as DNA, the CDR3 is TGTGCCAGCAGCCTAGGACTAGCGGGGACAGATACGCAGTATTTT.

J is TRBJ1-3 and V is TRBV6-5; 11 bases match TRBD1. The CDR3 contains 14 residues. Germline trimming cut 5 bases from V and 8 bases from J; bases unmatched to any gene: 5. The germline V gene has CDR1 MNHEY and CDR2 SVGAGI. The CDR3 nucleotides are TGTGCCAGCAGTCGGGACAGGGGGTGGGACACCATATATTTT. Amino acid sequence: CASSRDRGWDTIYF.

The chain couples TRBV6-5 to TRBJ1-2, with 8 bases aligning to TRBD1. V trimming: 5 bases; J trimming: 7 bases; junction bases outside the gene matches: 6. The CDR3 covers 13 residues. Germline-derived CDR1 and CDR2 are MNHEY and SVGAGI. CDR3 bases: TGTGCCAGCAGTGGACAGGGTGGTAGTGGCTACACCTTC. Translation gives CASSGQGGSGYTF.

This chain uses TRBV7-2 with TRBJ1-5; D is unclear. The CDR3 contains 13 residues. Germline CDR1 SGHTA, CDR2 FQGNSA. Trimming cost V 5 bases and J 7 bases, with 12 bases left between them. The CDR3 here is CASSPWSGQPQHF. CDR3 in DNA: TGTGCCAGCAGCCCCTGGAGCGGGCAGCCCCAGCATTTT.

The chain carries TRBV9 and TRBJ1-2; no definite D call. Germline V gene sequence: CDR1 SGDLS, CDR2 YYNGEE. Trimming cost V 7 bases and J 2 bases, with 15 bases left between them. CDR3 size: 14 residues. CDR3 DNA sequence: TGTGCCAGCGGGTTCCGTGCGCGGAACTATGGCTACACCTTC. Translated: CASGFRARNYGYTF. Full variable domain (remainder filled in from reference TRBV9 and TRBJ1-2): DSGVTQTPKHLITATGQRVTLRCSPRSGDLSVYWYQQSLDQGLQFLIQYYNGEERAKGNILERFSAQQFPDLHSELNLSSLELGDSALYFCASGFRARNYGYTFGSGTRLTVV.

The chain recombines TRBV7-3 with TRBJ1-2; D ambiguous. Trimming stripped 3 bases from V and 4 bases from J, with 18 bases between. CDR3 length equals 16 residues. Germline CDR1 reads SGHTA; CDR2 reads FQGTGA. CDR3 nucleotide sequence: TGTGCCAGCAGCTTCCTCTATACAACAGACCCCTATGGCTACACCTTC. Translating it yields CASSFLYTTDPYGYTF.

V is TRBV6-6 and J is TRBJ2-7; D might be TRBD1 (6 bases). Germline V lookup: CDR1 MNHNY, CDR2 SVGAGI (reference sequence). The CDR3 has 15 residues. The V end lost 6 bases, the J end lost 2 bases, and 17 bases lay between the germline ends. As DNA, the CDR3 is TGTGCCAGCAGGGCCTCCGGGACACCACCCTACGAGCAGTACTTC. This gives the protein CASRASGTPPYEQYF.

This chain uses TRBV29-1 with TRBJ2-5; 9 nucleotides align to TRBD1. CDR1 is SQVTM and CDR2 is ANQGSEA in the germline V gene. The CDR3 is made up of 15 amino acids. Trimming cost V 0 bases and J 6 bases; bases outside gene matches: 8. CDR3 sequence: CSVEDNRTGAQTQYF. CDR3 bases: TGCAGCGTTGAAGACAATAGGACAGGGGCACAGACCCAGTACTTC.

The CDR3 DNA sequence: TGTGCTAGTGGCCCCCCCGGGGAGGATACGCAGTATTTT. Translation: CASGPPGEDTQYF. The J gene is TRBJ2-3, the V gene TRBV12-5; perhaps TRBD2 as D (5 bases). The CDR3 has 13 residues. With 6 bases removed from V and 6 bases from J, the gap between germline ends came to 13 bases. Germline CDR1 is LGHNT and CDR2 is FRNRAP.

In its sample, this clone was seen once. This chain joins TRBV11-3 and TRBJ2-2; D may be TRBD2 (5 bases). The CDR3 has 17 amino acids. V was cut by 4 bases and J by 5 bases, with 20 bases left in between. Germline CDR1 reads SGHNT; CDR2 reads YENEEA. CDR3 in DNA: TGTGCCAGCAGCTCCCGACCCTTCTCGGGGAAAACCGGGGAGCTGTTTTTT. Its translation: CASSSRPFSGKTGELFF. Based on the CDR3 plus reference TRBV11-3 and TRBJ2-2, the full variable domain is EAGVVQSPRYKIIEKKQPVAFWCNPISGHNTLYWYLQNLGQGPELLIRYENEEAVDDSQLPKDRFSAERLKGVDSTLKIQPAELGDSAVYLCASSSRPFSGKTGELFFGEGSRLTVL.

CDR3: CASSKQGLWNEQYF. The CDR3 coding sequence is TGTGCCAGCAGTAAACAGGGTCTTTGGAACGAGCAGTACTTC. The V gene is TRBV6-5, the J gene TRBJ2-7, with D possibly matching TRBD1 (6 bases). V lost 5 bases to trimming and J lost 5 bases, with 16 bases between them. The germline V gene encodes CDR1 MNHEY and CDR2 SVGAGI. This CDR3 has 14 amino acids.